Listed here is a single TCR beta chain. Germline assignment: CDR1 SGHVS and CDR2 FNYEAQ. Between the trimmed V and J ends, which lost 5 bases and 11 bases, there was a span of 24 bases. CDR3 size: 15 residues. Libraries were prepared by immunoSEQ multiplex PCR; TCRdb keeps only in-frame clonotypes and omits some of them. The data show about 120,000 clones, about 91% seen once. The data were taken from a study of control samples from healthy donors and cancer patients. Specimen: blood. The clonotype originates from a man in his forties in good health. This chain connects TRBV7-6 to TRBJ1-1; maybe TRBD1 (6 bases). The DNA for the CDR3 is TGTGCCAGCAGCCCGAGCCAGGGGCTTATGGCGACGGCTTTCTTT. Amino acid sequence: CASSPSQGLMATAFF. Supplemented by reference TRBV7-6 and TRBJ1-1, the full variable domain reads GAGVSQSPRYKVTKRGQDVALRCDPISGHVSLYWYRQALGQGPEFLTYFNYEAQQDKSGLPNDRFSAERPEGSISTLTIQRTEQRDSAMYRCASSPSQGLMATAFFGQGTRLTVV.